Listed below are T cell receptor beta chains from one sample, sequenced in a study of blood T cell repertoires in COVID-19. Using immunoSEQ multiplex PCR, the repertoire was profiled, and TCRdb retains in-frame clones only, with some absent. This table holds 200,000 to 250,000 clones, approximately 86% found once. What was sequenced was peripheral blood. These receptors were obtained from a woman aged 25 to 39 who had recovered from COVID-19. CDR3s include the opening cysteine and the closing phenylalanine or tryptophan. D genes are given only for firm matches. Clone size is given for some rows only: seen once, a few or many times, or a class if the clone is expanded.

>-|TRBJ1-3|TRBV19|TRBD1
TGTGCCAGTACCAAGACAGGGAGTGGAAACACCATATATTTT
CASTKTGSGNTIYF
>-|TRBJ2-2|TRBV6-5|TRBD1
TGTGCCAGCAGTTACCTGGGGACAGGGACCACCGGGGAGCTGTTTTTT
CASSYLGTGTTGELFF
>-|TRBJ1-6|TRBV19|TRBD1
TGTGCCAGTAGGAAAACAGGGGCCGGTTCACCCCTCCACTTT
CASRKTGAGSPLHF
>-|TRBJ2-4|TRBV6-5|TRBD2
TGTGCCAGCACCTCCTGGGGGGGAAACATTCAGTACTTC
CASTSWGGNIQYF
>-|TRBJ2-3|TRBV7-3|TRBD1
TGTGCCAGCAGCCAGAACCCGACAGGGGCCACAGATACGCAGTATTTT
CASSQNPTGATDTQYF
>-|TRBJ2-1|TRBV2|TRBD2
TGTGCCAGCAGTGAGTGGAGCGGGGGGGCAAGCGAGCAGTTCTTC
CASSEWSGGASEQFF
>-|TRBJ2-3|TRBV4-1|-
TGCGCCAGCAGCCAAAACGGGTTCACAGATACGCAGTATTTT
CASSQNGFTDTQYF
>-|TRBJ1-1|TRBV7-8|TRBD1
TGTGCCAGCAGCTTAGGACGGACAGGATCGGAAGCTTTCTTT
CASSLGRTGSEAFF
>many|TRBJ2-7|TRBV6-6|-
TGTGCCAGCAGTTTGTCAGGGGAAGGAGAGCAGTACTTC
CASSLSGEGEQYF
>-|TRBJ2-7|TRBV4-3|TRBD2
TGCGCCAGCAGCCAAGATTTTACTAGCGGGGGGCGTGAGCAGTACTTC
CASSQDFTSGGREQYF
>-|TRBJ2-1|TRBV11-2|-
TGTGCCAGCAGCTTAGGCAGGGGTGTAAATGAGCAGTTCTTC
CASSLGRGVNEQFF
>-|TRBJ2-3|TRBV6-4|TRBD2
TGTGCCAGCAGCCCTAGGGGACTAACCACTAGCACAGATACGCAGTATTTT
CASSPRGLTTSTDTQYF
>-|TRBJ1-2|TRBV6-1|TRBD1
TGTGCCAGCAGTGAGGGGACAGGAAACCTTTATGGCTACACCTTC
CASSEGTGNLYGYTF
>-|TRBJ2-1|TRBV6-2/TRBV6-3|-
TGTGCCAGCAGCCCCGGTGGCGGTTACAATGAGCAGTTCTTC
CASSPGGGYNEQFF
>-|TRBJ1-5|TRBV6-1|-
TGTGCCAGCAGTGAAGCGGGGGGATGGAGTCAGCCCCAGCATTTT
CASSEAGGWSQPQHF
>-|TRBJ2-5|TRBV2|TRBD2
TGTGCCAGCAGTGAGCGTGAGGGGACTACCTCGTACCAAGAGACCCAGTACTTC
CASSEREGTTSYQETQYF
>-|TRBJ2-7|TRBV19|TRBD1
TGTGCCAGTAGTCGGACAGGTTCCTACGAGCAGTACTTC
CASSRTGSYEQYF
>few|TRBJ1-2|TRBV27|-
TGTGCCAGCAGTTTTTTCGGGAGTTACGGCTACACCTTC
CASSFFGSYGYTF
>-|TRBJ1-2|TRBV7-2|-
TGTGCCAGCAGCTTGGCGGGAGGCTACACCTTC
CASSLAGGYTF
>-|TRBJ2-5|TRBV2|-
TGTGCCAGCAGTGATCTCCTCCGATCGGGGACCCAGTACTTC
CASSDLLRSGTQYF
>few|TRBJ2-7|TRBV7-4|TRBD1
TGTGCCAGCACCCTTGGGACAGGGGGCTCCTACGAGCAGTACTTC
CASTLGTGGSYEQYF
>-|TRBJ2-3|TRBV30|TRBD1
TGTGCCCAGGACAGGGGCACAGATACGCAGTATTTT
CAQDRGTDTQYF
>-|TRBJ2-1|TRBV9|TRBD1
TGTGCCAGCAGCGTCCCGGGACAGGGCTACAATGAGCAGTTCTTC
CASSVPGQGYNEQFF
>-|TRBJ2-3|TRBV6-5|-
TGTGCCAGCAGTTACTCGGGTCAGGGGATCACAGATACGCAGTATTTT
CASSYSGQGITDTQYF
>once|TRBJ2-7|TRBV28|-
TGTGCCAGCAGTATCAGACAAGCGCAGTACTTC
CASSIRQAQYF
>-|TRBJ1-3|TRBV30|-
TGTGCCTGCAACGAGGGCTTCTCTGGAAACACCATATATTTT
CACNEGFSGNTIYF
>-|TRBJ2-2|TRBV3-1/TRBV3-2|TRBD2
TGTGCCAGCCAAAGCGGGGTGGTTCGCGGGGAGCTGTTTTTT
CASQSGVVRGELFF
>-|TRBJ1-4|TRBV3-1/TRBV3-2|-
TGTGCCAGCAGCCCCTATAGGGGCCCCAGGGTGACTAATGAAAAACTGTTTTTT
CASSPYRGPRVTNEKLFF
>few|TRBJ1-1|TRBV5-1|-
TGCGCCAGCAGCCCAACGGTGGGGGGGACTGAAGCTTTCTTT
CASSPTVGGTEAFF
>-|TRBJ2-7|TRBV4-1|-
TGCGCCAGCAGTCACCGGACAGCCTCGGAGCAGTACTTC
CASSHRTASEQYF
>-|TRBJ2-5|TRBV7-7|TRBD1
TGTGCCAGCAGCCCTGCTGGACAGGGCCAGACCCAGTACTTC
CASSPAGQGQTQYF
>-|TRBJ2-5|TRBV10-3|-
TGTGCCATCAGTGAGTCAGGGGACCAAGAGACCCAGTACTTC
CAISESGDQETQYF
>few|TRBJ2-1|TRBV7-6|TRBD2
TGTGCCAGCAGCTCGAGGAGGACTAGCTCGAATGAGCAGTTCTTC
CASSSRRTSSNEQFF
>-|TRBJ2-3|TRBV10-1|-
TGCGCCAGCAGTGCAATCCGGGGTAGCACAGATACGCAGTATTTT
CASSAIRGSTDTQYF
>-|TRBJ2-7|TRBV4-1|TRBD1
TGCGCCAGCAGCCAAGATAGGGACAGGGGCTACGAGCAGTACTTC
CASSQDRDRGYEQYF
>-|TRBJ1-2|TRBV5-4|TRBD1
TGTGCCAGCAGCTTAGGGTCGGGACAGGGAGTAAAAGGCTACACCTTC
CASSLGSGQGVKGYTF
>-|TRBJ1-1|TRBV19|-
TGTGCCAGTAGTTCATCGGGTGGTTTTTTTCGGATTTCTTCGGAGAACACTGAAGCTTTCTTT
CASSSSGGFFRISSENTEAFF
>-|TRBJ2-6|TRBV9|-
TGTGCCAGCAGCCGAGGGGGGACAGCTGGGGCCAACGTCCTGACTTTC
CASSRGGTAGANVLTF
>-|TRBJ1-4|TRBV2|-
TGTGCCAGCAGTGAGCAAGTCACAGGGACTAATGAAAAACTGTTTTTT
CASSEQVTGTNEKLFF
>-|TRBJ2-5|TRBV6-6|TRBD2
TGTGCCAGCAGTTACGGACTAGCGGGAGAAGAGACCCAGTACTTC
CASSYGLAGEETQYF
>-|TRBJ1-4|TRBV7-2|-
TGTGCCAGCAGCTTAGAATCAGGGGCAACTAATGAAAAACTGTTTTTT
CASSLESGATNEKLFF
>-|TRBJ2-5|TRBV4-1|-
TGCGCCAGCAGCCAAGGAGTGGCGGGCCAAGAGACCCAGTACTTC
CASSQGVAGQETQYF
>-|TRBJ2-1|TRBV4-2|TRBD2
TGTGCCAGCAGCCAAGGGACTAGCGGGGGGCTAGCTAGCTCCTACAATGAGCAGTTCTTC
CASSQGTSGGLASSYNEQFF
>once|TRBJ1-1|TRBV6-5|TRBD1
TGTGCCAGCAGTCCCACAGGGGGCACTGAAGCTTTCTTT
CASSPTGGTEAFF
>-|TRBJ1-2|TRBV7-9|-
TGTGCCAGCAGCTTAGGGGGGCTCAATCTTGGCTACACCTTC
CASSLGGLNLGYTF
>few|TRBJ1-6|TRBV7-3|TRBD1
TGTGCCAGCAGCTCAGGACAGGCTGGGAATTCACCCCTCCACTTT
CASSSGQAGNSPLHF
>-|TRBJ2-1|TRBV9|-
TGTGCCAGCAGCGTCAAGTGGCGGGGTCTCTACAATGAGCAGTTCTTC
CASSVKWRGLYNEQFF
>-|TRBJ2-7|TRBV9|-
TGTGCCAGCAGCGTAGGGCAGGGAACCTACGAGCAGTACTTC
CASSVGQGTYEQYF
>-|TRBJ1-2|TRBV5-4|TRBD1
TGTGCCAGCAGCGTAGGGGACAGGGTGGCCTATGGCTACACCTTC
CASSVGDRVAYGYTF
>-|TRBJ1-6|TRBV11-2|TRBD1
TGTGCCAGTAACCTCTGGGGACAGGGCAATAATTCACCCCTCCACTTT
CASNLWGQGNNSPLHF
>-|TRBJ1-1|TRBV7-9|-
TGTGCCAGCAGCTTAGCGCCCACAGGGTCCACTGAAGCTTTCTTT
CASSLAPTGSTEAFF
>-|TRBJ1-4|TRBV5-6|TRBD1
TGTGCCAGCAGCTTCACAGGGGGCGGTGCTGTAGTAAAACTGTTTTTT
CASSFTGGGAVVKLFF
>once|TRBJ2-5|TRBV5-6|-
TGTGCCAGCAGCTCTGCAGGGGTTGGTCAAGAGACCCAGTACTTC
CASSSAGVGQETQYF
>-|TRBJ2-7|TRBV5-1|TRBD1
TGCGCCAGCGGACGACGCACAGGGGGCTCCTACGAGCAGTACTTC
CASGRRTGGSYEQYF